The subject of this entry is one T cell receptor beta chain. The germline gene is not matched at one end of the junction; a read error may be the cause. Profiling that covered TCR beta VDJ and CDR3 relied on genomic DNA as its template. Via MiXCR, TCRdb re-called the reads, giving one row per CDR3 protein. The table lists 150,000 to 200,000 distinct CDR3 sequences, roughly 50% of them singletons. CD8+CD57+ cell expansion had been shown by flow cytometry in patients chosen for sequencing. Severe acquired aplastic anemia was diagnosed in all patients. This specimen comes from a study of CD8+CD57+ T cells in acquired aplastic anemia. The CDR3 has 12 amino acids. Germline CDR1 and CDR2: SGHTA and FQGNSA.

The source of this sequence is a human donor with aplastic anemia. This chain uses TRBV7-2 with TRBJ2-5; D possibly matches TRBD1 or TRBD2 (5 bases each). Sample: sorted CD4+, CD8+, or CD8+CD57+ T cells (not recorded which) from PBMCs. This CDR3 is CASSLQGEAQYF. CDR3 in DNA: TGTGCCAGCAGCTTACAGGGAGAGGCCCAGTACTTC.